This T cell receptor beta chain stems from a study of T cell responses to AZD1222 COVID-19 vaccine. Background on the study: Analysis merged second doses at about 4 or about 12 weeks.

Germline V CDR1 and CDR2: MNHEY, SMNVEV (reference sequence). The CDR3 extends over 13 amino acids. V was pared by 1 base and J by 6 bases, with 8 bases between. The repertoire was sequenced with immunoSEQ multiplex PCR; TCRdb's copy has only in-frame clones and lacks some. The repertoire holds approximately 110,000 clones, more than 75% seen once, with about 9.1% in the top ten. Regarding this clone: Other DNA sequences in this sample translate to the same CDR3.

Sequencing was performed on peripheral blood, taken on day 0 of AZD1222 vaccination. The sequence derives from an adult in good health. The V call is TRBV27, the J call TRBJ2-3; possibly TRBD2 for D (6 bases). The CDR3 reads CASSLWGEDTQYF. In nucleotides, the CDR3 is TGTGCCAGCAGTTTATGGGGGGAGGATACGCAGTATTTT.